A selection of T cell receptor beta chains follows, all from one sample in a study of CD8 T cells in Susac syndrome. Using its own MiXCR run on the immunoSEQ multiplex PCR reads, TCRdb lists one record per CDR3 protein. The sample gives some 140,000 distinct CDR3 sequences, about 95% of which show up once; more than 0.15% is in the top ten. What was sequenced was CD8+ T cells from PBMCs. The receptors here all came from a human donor with Susac syndrome. Both conserved end residues are part of each CDR3. Fields, in order: J gene, D gene, clone size, V gene, CDR3 DNA, CDR3 protein. A D gene is named only where the DNA matches it firmly. Clone size is given for some rows only: seen once, a few or many times, or a class if the clone is expanded.

J gene: TRBJ2-3; D gene: .; clone size: .; V gene: TRBV9; CDR3 DNA: TGTGCCAGCAGCGCACAAGGACACCCTAGCACAGATACGCAGTATTTT; CDR3 protein: CASSAQGHPSTDTQYF
J gene: TRBJ2-7; D gene: .; clone size: .; V gene: TRBV27; CDR3 DNA: TGTGCCAGCAGTACGGGACTCACCGACGAGCAGTACTTC; CDR3 protein: CASSTGLTDEQYF
J gene: TRBJ2-1; D gene: .; clone size: .; V gene: TRBV7-9; CDR3 DNA: TGTGCCGTTACGGGGGACTCCTACAATGAGCAGTTCTTC; CDR3 protein: CAVTGDSYNEQFF
J gene: TRBJ2-3; D gene: .; clone size: once; V gene: TRBV4-1; CDR3 DNA: TGCGCCAGCAGCCAAGAAAAGGGCAGGGGATACACAGATACGCAGTATTTT; CDR3 protein: CASSQEKGRGYTDTQYF
J gene: TRBJ2-1; D gene: .; clone size: .; V gene: TRBV5-6; CDR3 DNA: TGTGCCAGCAGCGGAAGGTGGGCTGAGCAGTTCTTC; CDR3 protein: CASSGRWAEQFF
J gene: TRBJ2-7; D gene: TRBD1; clone size: .; V gene: TRBV20-1; CDR3 DNA: TGCAGTGCTAGAGAGGGGACAGGGGGCTTGCACGAGCAGTACTTC; CDR3 protein: CSAREGTGGLHEQYF
J gene: TRBJ2-1; D gene: .; clone size: once; V gene: TRBV6-5; CDR3 DNA: TGTGCCAGCAGTTCCGGCCCTAATGAGCAGTTCTTC; CDR3 protein: CASSSGPNEQFF
J gene: TRBJ2-2; D gene: TRBD2; clone size: .; V gene: TRBV19; CDR3 DNA: TGTGCCAGTAGTTCTTCAGGGAGGGTAGACACCGGGGAGCTGTTTTTT; CDR3 protein: CASSSSGRVDTGELFF
J gene: TRBJ2-7; D gene: .; clone size: .; V gene: TRBV5-6; CDR3 DNA: TGTGCCAGCAGCCCCTTGGGGGGCAGGGCCTGGGAAGCCGAGCAGTACTTC; CDR3 protein: CASSPLGGRAWEAEQYF
J gene: TRBJ2-7; D gene: TRBD2; clone size: .; V gene: TRBV4-1; CDR3 DNA: TGCGCCAGCAGCCAGTCTCTAGCGGGGTCCTACGAGCAGTACTTC; CDR3 protein: CASSQSLAGSYEQYF
J gene: TRBJ2-1; D gene: .; clone size: .; V gene: TRBV30; CDR3 DNA: TGTGCCTGGATGGGGACCCTCTCCATCTATGAGCAGTTCTTC; CDR3 protein: CAWMGTLSIYEQFF
J gene: TRBJ2-5; D gene: TRBD2; clone size: .; V gene: TRBV6-5; CDR3 DNA: TGTGCCAGCAGTTCCGGACTAGCGGGAGAAGGGGAGACCCAGTACTTC; CDR3 protein: CASSSGLAGEGETQYF
J gene: TRBJ2-1; D gene: TRBD2; clone size: .; V gene: TRBV28; CDR3 DNA: TGTGCCAGCAGTTCAACTCCTAGCGGGATCGATGAGCAGTTCTTC; CDR3 protein: CASSSTPSGIDEQFF
J gene: TRBJ2-1; D gene: TRBD2; clone size: .; V gene: TRBV28; CDR3 DNA: TGTGCCAGCAGTCCCGGGACTAGCGGGAGGGATGAGCAGTTCTTC; CDR3 protein: CASSPGTSGRDEQFF
J gene: TRBJ2-7; D gene: TRBD1; clone size: .; V gene: TRBV12-3/TRBV12-4; CDR3 DNA: TGTGCCAGCAGCCCGGGACAGCTCTCCTACGAGCAGTACTTC; CDR3 protein: CASSPGQLSYEQYF
J gene: TRBJ2-1; D gene: .; clone size: .; V gene: TRBV13; CDR3 DNA: TGTGCCAGCAGCTTACCCAGCTCCAATGAGCAGTTCTTC; CDR3 protein: CASSLPSSNEQFF
J gene: TRBJ2-1; D gene: .; clone size: once; V gene: TRBV9; CDR3 DNA: TGTGCCAGCAGCATCGGAGGGAATAACAATGAGCAGTTCTTC; CDR3 protein: CASSIGGNNNEQFF
J gene: TRBJ2-7; D gene: TRBD1; clone size: .; V gene: TRBV3-1; CDR3 DNA: TGTGCCAGCAGCTCTGAACGACAGGGTTCCTACGAGCAGTACTTC; CDR3 protein: CASSSERQGSYEQYF
J gene: TRBJ2-5; D gene: TRBD1; clone size: .; V gene: TRBV9; CDR3 DNA: TGTGCCAGCAGCGTAGCTGGGACAGGAGAGGGCGAGACCCAGTACTTC; CDR3 protein: CASSVAGTGEGETQYF
J gene: TRBJ2-1; D gene: TRBD2; clone size: .; V gene: TRBV29-1; CDR3 DNA: TGCAGCGGAGAGAGCGGGAGGGCCTACAATGAGCAGTTCTTC; CDR3 protein: CSGESGRAYNEQFF
J gene: TRBJ1-1; D gene: .; clone size: .; V gene: TRBV28; CDR3 DNA: TGTGCCAGCAGGACTGCTCCAAACACTGAAGCTTTCTTT; CDR3 protein: CASRTAPNTEAFF
J gene: TRBJ2-2; D gene: .; clone size: .; V gene: TRBV27; CDR3 DNA: TGTGCCAGCAGTTTAGGCTTCACCGGGGAGCTGTTTTTT; CDR3 protein: CASSLGFTGELFF
J gene: TRBJ1-3; D gene: .; clone size: .; V gene: TRBV4-1; CDR3 DNA: TGCGCCAGCAGCCAAGATCAGGTCTACAGCTCTGGAAACACCATATATTTT; CDR3 protein: CASSQDQVYSSGNTIYF
J gene: TRBJ2-1; D gene: .; clone size: .; V gene: TRBV20-1; CDR3 DNA: TGCAGTGCTAGAGATGTAGGGGAAAGGAATGAGCAGTTCTTC; CDR3 protein: CSARDVGERNEQFF